These 9 T cell receptor beta chains share one sample of origin, sequenced in a study of blood T cell repertoires in COVID-19. Only in-frame clones appear in the TCRdb table, and some are missing; sequencing was by immunoSEQ multiplex PCR. The table lists about 250,000 clones, 88% of them singletons, with about 3% in the top ten. Sequenced sample: PBMCs or T cells enriched from blood (not recorded which). The receptors were gathered from a woman between 45 and 60 years old who had recovered from COVID-19.

The rearrangement uses TRBV5-8 and TRBJ1-5, with D tentatively TRBD1 (6 bases). The CDR3 runs to 15 residues. Germline V lookup: CDR1 SGHTS, CDR2 YDEGEE. The V end was cut by 10 bases, the J end by 7 bases, with 24 bases between. In DNA, the CDR3 is TGTGCCGTTACCCGGGCGGGGGCCGAACGGCAGCCCCAGCATTTT. This translates into CAVTRAGAERQPQHF.

The rearrangement joins TRBV19 to TRBJ2-5; perhaps TRBD1 as D (6 bases). The CDR3 is 15 residues long. CDR1 is LNHDA, CDR2 SQIVND, per germline (reference sequence). Deletions cut 1 base from V and 5 bases from J, with 14 bases between. CDR3 coding DNA: TGTGCCAGTAGTATAGTTTCAGGGGTCGGGGAGACCCAGTACTTC. Amino acid sequence: CASSIVSGVGETQYF.

This clone appeared once. The rearrangement links TRBV5-4 to TRBJ2-7; no reliable D call. Per germline, CDR1 SGHNT and CDR2 YYREEE (reference sequence). Trimming removed 4 bases at V and 0 bases at J, with 14 bases between. This CDR3 is built from 15 residues. As DNA, the CDR3 is TGTGCCAGCAGCAAGATCTCGGGTAGCTCCTACGAGCAGTACTTC. Its translation is CASSKISGSSYEQYF. The whole variable domain, remainder taken from reference TRBV5-4 and TRBJ2-7, is ETGVTQSPTHLIKTRGQQVTLRCSSQSGHNTVSWYQQALGQGPQFIFQYYREEENGRGNFPPRFSGLQFPNYSSELNVNALELDDSALYLCASSKISGSSYEQYFGPGTRLTVT.

This rearrangement joins TRBV7-2 to TRBJ1-3; D not certain. From germline, CDR1 is SGHTA and CDR2 FQGNSA. V lost 4 bases and J 2 bases, leaving 12 bases between the germline ends. This CDR3 has 15 amino acids. CDR3 loop: CASSSSVATGNTIYF. In nucleotides, the CDR3 is TGTGCCAGCAGCTCAAGCGTGGCAACTGGAAACACCATATATTTT.

V gene TRBV13 combines with J gene TRBJ2-7, with D perhaps matching TRBD1 (6 bases). Germline loops: CDR1 PRHDT, CDR2 FYEKMQ (reference sequence). The V end lost 3 bases, the J end lost 5 bases, and 20 bases lay between the germline ends. CDR3 length: 16 residues. The chain's CDR3 is CASSFREQGFLNEQYF. The CDR3 DNA follows: TGTGCCAGCAGCTTCCGGGAACAGGGTTTTCTTAACGAGCAGTACTTC.

The chain has TRBV15 and TRBJ2-7; TRBD2 matches at 7 bases. CDR1 LNHNV and CDR2 YYDKDF come from the germline V gene (reference sequence). J was trimmed by 3 bases and V by 3 bases; bases with no gene match: 5. The CDR3 is made up of 14 amino acids. CDR3 in amino acids: CATSSRGRDYEQYF. CDR3 nucleotides: TGTGCCACCAGCAGCCGGGGGAGGGACTACGAGCAGTACTTC.

The rearrangement joins TRBV5-4 to TRBJ1-2, with D hard to call. This CDR3 has 16 amino acids. Trimming removed 0 bases from V and 3 bases from J, with 15 bases in between. The germline V gene has CDR1 SGHNT and CDR2 YYREEE (reference sequence). The DNA of the CDR3 is TGTGCCAGCAGCTTGGTTGGCCGTCGGAGGCACTATGGCTACACCTTC. This translates into CASSLVGRRRHYGYTF. Supplemented by reference TRBV5-4 and TRBJ1-2, the full variable domain reads ETGVTQSPTHLIKTRGQQVTLRCSSQSGHNTVSWYQQALGQGPQFIFQYYREEENGRGNFPPRFSGLQFPNYSSELNVNALELDDSALYLCASSLVGRRRHYGYTFGSGTRLTVV.

V usage is TRBV7-3 and J usage is TRBJ2-3; 15 bases are a match to TRBD2. CDR1 SGHTA and CDR2 FQGTGA come from the germline V gene. The CDR3 consists of 17 residues. V trimming: 5 bases; J trimming: 7 bases; junction bases outside the gene matches: 10. The CDR3 loop is CASSPGLAGGPANTQYF. The CDR3 DNA is TGTGCCAGCAGCCCGGGACTAGCGGGAGGCCCCGCGAATACGCAGTATTTT.

The genes are TRBV28 and TRBJ1-2, with 10 nucleotides matching TRBD1. With 2 bases clipped from V and 5 bases from J, the junction kept 2 bases outside the gene matches. This CDR3 comprises 14 residues. Per the germline V gene, CDR1 is MDHEN and CDR2 is SYDVKM. The CDR3 DNA reads TGTGCCAGCAGTTTAGGACAGGGGGATTATGGCTACACCTTC. This sequence encodes CASSLGQGDYGYTF.